This T cell receptor beta chain emerged from a study of cytomegalovirus exposure and HLA in healthy donors. Study summary: One earlier analysis, a look at some 180 million T cells, found roughly 120 million unique TCR beta sequences.

The CDR3 is 15 amino acids. Between the trimmed V and J ends, which lost 5 bases and 6 bases, there was a span of 17 bases. The germline CDR1 and CDR2 sequences are SEHNR and FQNEAQ (reference sequence). Comment on this clone: Antigen: not known.

Study-wide findings and caveats: Sequences of the TCR beta chain were said to predict the HLA-A and HLA-B alleles of most subjects accurately.

PCR was performed using 60 Vbeta and 13 Jbeta primers. Generated by immunoSEQ multiplex PCR, the TCRdb table keeps only in-frame clones and is missing some. The sample lists more than 150,000 clones; around 80% were seen once. The receptor was isolated from a young woman in good health and CMV-seronegative. Sample: PBMCs. The chain is built from TRBV7-9 and TRBJ2-1; possibly TRBD1 for D (6 bases). The CDR3 DNA is TGTGCCAGCAGCGCCCCGGGACACGACCGCAATGAGCAGTTCTTC. It codes for CASSAPGHDRNEQFF.